A single sample is the source of the 32 T cell receptor beta chains below, sequenced in a study of patients with pleural tuberculosis. One entry per CDR3 protein results from TCRdb running MiXCR on the reads. The sample carries about 30,000 distinct CDR3 sequences, about 18% recorded once. The sequenced sample was peripheral blood. The receptor set was obtained from a human donor with pleural tuberculosis.

This clonotype showed up many times. The chain recombines TRBV10-3 with TRBJ1-1; D ambiguous. Trimming took 10 bases from V and 1 from J, leaving 7 bases between them. This CDR3 comprises 11 residues. Germline V gives CDR1 ENHRY, CDR2 SYGVKD. The CDR3 DNA is TGTGCCACCTCACGGAACACTGAAGCTTTCTTT. Its protein is CATSRNTEAFF.

A word on this clonotype: The conserved phenylalanine or tryptophan is not found at the CDR3 terminus, so this likely reflects a read error. The limits of the CDR3 on the DNA are not certain, so only TCRdb's listed CDR3 is given. CDR3 residues: CASSPGQLNTEAFL. The chain combines TRBV6-1 with TRBJ1-1; no DNA check was done on the table's D call, TRBD1. Both ends counted, the CDR3 spans 14 residues. Germline lookup yields CDR1 MNHNS and CDR2 SASEGT.

This clonotype was counted at least ten times. This chain connects TRBV10-2 to TRBJ2-1, with TRBD2 identical over 8 bases. This CDR3 contains 15 residues. V lost 1 base, J lost 5 bases, and 4 bases stayed unmatched. CDR1 is WSHSY and CDR2 is SAAADI in the germline V gene. CDR3 amino acids: CASSELASGHNEQFF. In DNA, the CDR3 is TGCGCCAGCAGTGAGTTAGCTAGCGGGCACAATGAGCAGTTCTTC.

This clonotype was seen at least ten times. V is TRBV30 and J is TRBJ1-6; 10 nucleotides agree with TRBD1. CDR3 length equals 16 residues. Germline CDR1 is GTSNPN and CDR2 is SVGIG (reference sequence). Trimming at V came to 3 bases and at J to 7 bases, leaving 9 bases not matched to a gene. CDR3 protein: CAWRDYRDRGNSPLHF. The CDR3 DNA is TGTGCCTGGAGAGACTACCGGGACAGGGGAAATTCACCCCTCCACTTT.

The gene calls are TRBV9 and TRBJ2-2; no clear D. Germline values: CDR1 SGDLS, CDR2 YYNGEE. The V and J ends lost 0 bases and 5 bases respectively, with 8 bases between them. This CDR3 region has 14 residues. The chain's CDR3 is CASSVGSFTGELFF. Written as DNA, the CDR3 is TGTGCCAGCAGCGTAGGCTCATTTACCGGGGAGCTGTTTTTT.

This clonotype is classed as medium-sized. The chain is built from TRBV28 and TRBJ1-6; D is unclear. Germline CDR1 is MDHEN and CDR2 is SYDVKM. This CDR3 is 11 amino acids long. V lost 6 bases and J 5 bases, leaving 2 bases between the germline ends. CDR3 DNA: TGTGCCAGCAGGGATAATTCACCCCTCCACTTT. The encoded protein is CASRDNSPLHF.

This clonotype was seen repeatedly, ten times or more. In nucleotides, the CDR3 is TGCGCCAGCAGGGACGGGAACTATGGCTACACCTTC. Translation gives CASRDGNYGYTF. V and J are TRBV5-1 and TRBJ1-2; unclear D gene. CDR3 length equals 12 residues. Germline V gene sequence: CDR1 SGHRS, CDR2 YFSETQ. Trimming stripped 5 bases from V and 2 bases from J, with 7 bases between. The whole variable domain, remainder taken from reference TRBV5-1 and TRBJ1-2, is KAGVTQTPRYLIKTRGQQVTLSCSPISGHRSVSWYQQTPGQGLQFLFEYFSETQRNKGNFPGRFSGRQFSNSRSEMNVSTLELGDSALYLCASRDGNYGYTFGSGTRLTVV.

This clonotype was counted at least ten times. This chain joins TRBV6-6 and TRBJ2-7; 7 bases are shared with TRBD2. The CDR3 runs 14 residues. CDR1 is MNHNY, CDR2 SVGAGI, per germline (reference sequence). Trimming took 2 bases from V and 3 from J; bases not matched to a gene: 4. CDR3 in amino acids: CASSYPGGHYEQYF. Written as DNA, the CDR3 is TGTGCCAGCAGTTACCCGGGAGGACACTACGAGCAGTACTTC.

This clonotype is classed as medium-sized. The chain has TRBV28 and TRBJ1-5, with D hard to call. The CDR3 is 12 residues long. Germline V gene lookup returns CDR1 MDHEN and CDR2 SYDVKM. The V end was cut by 5 bases, the J end by 4 bases, with 6 bases between. The chain's CDR3 is CASSPLNQPQHF. For the CDR3, the DNA is TGTGCCAGCAGTCCCCTGAATCAGCCCCAGCATTTT. The variable domain in full, completed from reference TRBV28 and TRBJ1-5, reads DVKVTQSSRYLVKRTGEKVFLECVQDMDHENMFWYRQDPGLGLRLIYFSYDVKMKEKGDIPEGYSVSREKKERFSLILESASTNQTSMYLCASSPLNQPQHFGDGTRLSIL.

This chain uses TRBV19 with TRBJ1-5; D is perhaps TRBD1 (5 bases). The CDR3 sequence is 14 residues long. V gave up 10 bases and J gave up 7 bases, with 20 bases separating them. CDR1 and CDR2 from the germline V gene are LNHDA and SQIVND (reference sequence). The CDR3: CAIRGLGRGQPQHF. CDR3 sequence (DNA): TGTGCCATTAGGGGCCTAGGCCGGGGGCAGCCCCAGCATTTT.

The chain has TRBV4-2 and TRBJ1-2, with D possibly TRBD1 on 5 matching bases. V was shortened by 2 bases and J by 8 bases, with 18 bases between the two germline ends. CDR3 length: 15 amino acids. CDR1 and CDR2 from the germline V gene are LGHNA and YNFKEQ. The CDR3 loop is CASSQKLGQGGGYTF. In nucleotides, the CDR3 is TGTGCCAGCAGCCAAAAGCTGGGGCAGGGCGGCGGCTACACCTTC.

This clonotype was picked up many times. The V call is TRBV5-1, the J call TRBJ1-2; D is possibly TRBD1 (6 bases). CDR3 length equals 13 residues. CDR1 SGHRS and CDR2 YFSETQ come from the germline V gene. V was clipped by 4 bases and J by 7 bases, with 14 bases between them. The CDR3 loop reads CASSVDSLSGYTF. The CDR3 DNA reads as TGCGCCAGCAGCGTGGACAGCCTATCTGGCTACACCTTC.

In regard to this clonotype: A read error may account for a junction end that differs from germline. The rearrangement uses TRBV28 and TRBJ1-2; maybe TRBD1 (5 bases). There are 14 residues in the CDR3. Germline V gives CDR1 MDHEN, CDR2 SYDVKM. The CDR3 DNA reads TGCGCCAGCAGCACCCGGGGCAGTTCGGCTGGCTACACCTTC. This encodes CASSTRGSSAGYTF.

Many counts were recorded for this clonotype. The rearrangement links TRBV6-6 to TRBJ2-4, with 7 bases fitting TRBD1. Trimming at V came to 0 bases and at J to 5 bases, leaving 10 bases not matched to a gene. This CDR3 has 17 residues. Germline V lookup: CDR1 MNHNY, CDR2 SVGAGI (reference sequence). The CDR3 sequence is CASSYSMGRGKENIQYF. CDR3 sequence (DNA): TGTGCCAGCAGTTACTCGATGGGCAGGGGGAAGGAAAACATTCAGTACTTC.

Ten or more counts support this clonotype. The chain couples TRBV6-1 to TRBJ2-7; tentatively, D is TRBD2 (6 bases). The germline gives CDR1 MNHNS, CDR2 SASEGT. V was shortened by 5 bases and J by 7 bases, with 15 bases between the two germline ends. The CDR3 is 13 residues long. CDR3 loop: CASSLDPAGEQYF. DNA for the CDR3: TGTGCCAGCAGTTTAGACCCGGCGGGGGAGCAGTACTTC.

The table lists this clonotype with many counts. The rearrangement joins TRBV20-1 to TRBJ2-3, with D unclear. This CDR3 contains 13 residues. The ends were cut back, 6 bases at V and 0 bases at J, with 10 bases in the middle. Germline CDR1 is DFQATT and CDR2 is SNEGSKA (reference sequence). CDR3 loop: CSASAASTDTQYF. The CDR3 nucleotides are TGCAGTGCGAGCGCCGCCAGCACAGATACGCAGTATTTT.

At least ten counts were recorded for this clonotype. The V call is TRBV6-1, the J call TRBJ2-7; TRBD1 matches 9 bases. The germline V gene encodes CDR1 MNHNS and CDR2 SASEGT. The CDR3 is 15 amino acids. With 6 bases clipped from V and 1 base from J, the junction kept 7 bases outside the gene matches. The CDR3 DNA follows: TGTGCCAGCAGCCTTGGGGGACAGGGATCCTACGAGCAGTACTTC. Its protein product is CASSLGGQGSYEQYF.

This clonotype was detected ten times or more. The chain combines TRBV5-1 with TRBJ2-2; 7 bases fit TRBD1. Per the germline V gene, CDR1 is SGHRS and CDR2 is YFSETQ. This CDR3 is built from 15 residues. Trimming at V came to 9 bases and at J to 3 bases, leaving 11 bases not matched to a gene. The CDR3 sequence: CATCWGQLDTGELFF. As DNA, the CDR3 is TGCGCCACCTGCTGGGGACAGCTGGACACCGGGGAGCTGTTTTTT.

Worth noting for this clonotype: A read error may explain this, as a much larger clone is one base away. The chain is built from TRBV9 and TRBJ2-1, with 8 bases matching TRBD1. CDR3 length: 14 residues. Trimming at V came to 4 bases and at J to 9 bases, leaving 9 bases not matched to a gene. Germline assignment: CDR1 SGDLS and CDR2 YYNGEE. CDR3 loop: CASSLGAGGGEQFF. For the CDR3, the DNA is TGTGCCAGCAGCTTAGGGGCAGGGGGCGGTGAGCAGTTCTTC.

In this sample, this clonotype turned up many times. This chain links TRBV5-1 with TRBJ1-2, with D possibly TRBD1 on 5 matching bases. The germline gives CDR1 SGHRS, CDR2 YFSETQ. The CDR3 extends over 14 amino acids. The germline V and J ends were trimmed by 5 bases and 5 bases, with 16 bases remaining between them. As DNA, the CDR3 is TGCGCCAGCAGAATCGGGACGGCCGAGTATGGCTACACCTTC. Protein product: CASRIGTAEYGYTF.

This clonotype has at least ten counts. The gene calls are TRBV20-1 and TRBJ2-5, with 9 bases identical to TRBD2. In germline, CDR1 is DFQATT, CDR2 SNEGSKA (reference sequence). The CDR3 runs 15 residues. V trimming: 1 base; J trimming: 5 bases; junction bases outside the gene matches: 8. The CDR3 DNA reads TGCAGTGCTAGAGCGGCTTCTAGCGGGATGGAGACCCAGTACTTC. Its translation is CSARAASSGMETQYF.

This clonotype was picked up many times. The chain joins TRBV27 to TRBJ1-2, with TRBD1 matching 8 bases. The CDR3 spans 14 residues. CDR1 is MNHEY and CDR2 is SMNVEV in the germline V gene (reference sequence). Trimming cost V 5 bases and J 7 bases; bases outside gene matches: 9. The CDR3 bases are TGTGCCAGCAGTCTCTCGGGACAGGTTGGTGGCTACACCTTC. Its protein product is CASSLSGQVGGYTF.

In its sample, this clonotype was seen many times. The V call is TRBV4-2, the J call TRBJ1-5, with TRBD1 matching 9 bases. The germline V gene has CDR1 LGHNA and CDR2 YNFKEQ. The CDR3 runs to 16 residues. The J segment lost 7 bases and the V segment lost 0 bases, leaving 7 bases of the junction unmatched. The CDR3 bases are TGTGCCAGCAGCCAAGATTCGACAGGGGGAGGACAGCCCCAGCATTTT. It codes for CASSQDSTGGGQPQHF.

This clonotype appeared many times. The chain is built from TRBV3-1 and TRBJ2-1; the match to TRBD2 covers 8 bases. This CDR3 is built from 18 residues. Germline CDR1 is LGHDT and CDR2 is YNNKEL (reference sequence). Trimming took 3 bases from V and 0 from J; bases not matched to a gene: 10. CDR3: CASSHVVGSGTSYNEQFF. The CDR3 bases are TGTGCCAGCAGCCATGTCGTTGGTAGCGGGACCTCCTACAATGAGCAGTTCTTC.

This clonotype has at least ten counts. This chain links TRBV7-3 with TRBJ2-2; D is unresolved. With 2 bases removed from V and 1 base from J, the gap between germline ends came to 5 bases. Germline-derived CDR1 and CDR2 are SGHTA and FQGTGA. The CDR3 covers 14 residues. The CDR3 region has the DNA TGTGCCAGCAGCTTATATGAGAACACCGGGGAGCTGTTTTTT. Translating it yields CASSLYENTGELFF.

This chain uses TRBV20-1 with TRBJ2-5, with TRBD2 identical over 8 bases. V lost 6 bases to trimming and J lost 5 bases; unmatched junction nucleotides: 11. This CDR3 comprises 14 residues. The germline V gene encodes CDR1 DFQATT and CDR2 SNEGSKA (reference sequence). The CDR3 protein is CSASSGGLTETQYF. The CDR3 nucleotides are TGCAGTGCCTCAAGCGGGGGCCTCACGGAGACCCAGTACTTC.

With regard to this clonotype: A single base separates this from a much larger clone, so it may be a read error. The rearrangement uses TRBV29-1 and TRBJ2-7; 9 nucleotides align to TRBD1. This CDR3 has 14 residues. Germline lookup yields CDR1 SQVTM and CDR2 ANQGSEA. CDR3 coding DNA: TGCAGCGCTGCGGGACAGGGCCTCTCCCACGAGCAGTACTTC. This codes for CSAAGQGLSHEQYF.

This clonotype was seen repeatedly, ten times or more. CDR3 DNA: TGCAGCGCTGCGGGACAGGGCCTCTCCTACGAGCAGTACTTC. Its protein is CSAAGQGLSYEQYF. The chain uses TRBV29-1 and TRBJ2-7; 9 bases match TRBD1. The CDR3 spans 14 residues. J gave up 0 bases and V 7 bases, and 7 bases lay outside the gene matches. Germline lookup yields CDR1 SQVTM and CDR2 ANQGSEA.

This clonotype was found many times. V is TRBV7-2 and J is TRBJ2-1, with D maybe TRBD1 (6 bases). Germline V CDR1 and CDR2: SGHTA, FQGNSA. Deletions cut 2 bases from V and 6 bases from J, with 11 bases between. CDR3 size: 14 residues. CDR3 nucleotide sequence: TGTGCCAGCAGCTTATATGGGACACGCAATGAGCAGTTCTTC. Translated: CASSLYGTRNEQFF.

In this sample, this clonotype turned up once. A read error is possible here, since a much larger clone lies one base away. The chain uses TRBV2 and TRBJ2-6, with D perhaps matching TRBD2 (6 bases). The V end lost 6 bases, the J end lost 2 bases, and 17 bases lay between the germline ends. Germline values: CDR1 SNHLY, CDR2 FYNNEI. The CDR3 runs 17 residues. CDR3 residues: CASRHGTASPGANVLTF. CDR3 nucleotides: TGTGCCAGCAGACACGGGACTGCGAGCCCTGGGGCCAACGTCCTGACTTTC.

This clonotype has at least ten counts. The chain links TRBV10-3 to TRBJ2-1; no clear D. CDR3 size: 12 residues. The V gene lost 6 bases and the J gene lost 0 bases, with 3 bases spanning the gap. From germline, CDR1 is ENHRY and CDR2 SYGVKD. In DNA form, the CDR3 reads TGTGCCATCAGGTCCTCCTACAATGAGCAGTTCTTC. Its translation is CAIRSSYNEQFF.

This clonotype is deemed medium-sized. The CDR3 loop is CASRLPLKQWPQHF. DNA for the CDR3: TGTGCCAGCAGACTACCGTTGAAACAGTGGCCCCAGCATTTT. The chain uses TRBV27 and TRBJ1-5; no reliable D call. The CDR3 has 14 residues. CDR1 is MNHEY, CDR2 SMNVEV, per germline (reference sequence). The ends were cut back, 6 bases at V and 9 bases at J, with 18 bases in the middle.